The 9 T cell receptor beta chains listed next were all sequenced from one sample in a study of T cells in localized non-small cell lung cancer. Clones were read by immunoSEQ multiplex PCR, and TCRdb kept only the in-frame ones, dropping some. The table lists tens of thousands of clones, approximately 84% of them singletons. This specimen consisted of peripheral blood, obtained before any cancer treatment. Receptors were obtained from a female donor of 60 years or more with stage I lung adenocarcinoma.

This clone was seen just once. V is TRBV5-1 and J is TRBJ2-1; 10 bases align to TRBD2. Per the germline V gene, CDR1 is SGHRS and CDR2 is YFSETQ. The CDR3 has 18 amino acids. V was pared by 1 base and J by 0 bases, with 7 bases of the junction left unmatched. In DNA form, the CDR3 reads TGCGCCAGCAGCTTGACTAGCGGGACGATGAGCTCCTACAATGAGCAGTTCTTC. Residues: CASSLTSGTMSSYNEQFF.

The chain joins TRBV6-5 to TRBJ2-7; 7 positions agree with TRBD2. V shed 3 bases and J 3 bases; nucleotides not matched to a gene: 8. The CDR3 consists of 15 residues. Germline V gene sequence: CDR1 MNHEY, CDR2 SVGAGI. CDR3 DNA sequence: TGTGCCAGCAGTTATCTACCGGGACTAAACTACGAGCAGTACTTC. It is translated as CASSYLPGLNYEQYF.

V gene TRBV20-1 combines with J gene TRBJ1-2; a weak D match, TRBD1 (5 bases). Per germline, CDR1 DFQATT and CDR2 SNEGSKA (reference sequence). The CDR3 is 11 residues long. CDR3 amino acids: CRNRGSYGYTF. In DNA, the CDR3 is TGCAGAAACCGGGGCAGCTATGGCTACACCTTC.

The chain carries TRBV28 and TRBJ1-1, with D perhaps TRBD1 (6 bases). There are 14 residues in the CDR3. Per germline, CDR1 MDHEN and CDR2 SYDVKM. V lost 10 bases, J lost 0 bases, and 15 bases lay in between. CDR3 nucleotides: TGTGCCATTGGACGGGGGCCCATGAACACTGAAGCTTTCTTT. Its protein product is CAIGRGPMNTEAFF.

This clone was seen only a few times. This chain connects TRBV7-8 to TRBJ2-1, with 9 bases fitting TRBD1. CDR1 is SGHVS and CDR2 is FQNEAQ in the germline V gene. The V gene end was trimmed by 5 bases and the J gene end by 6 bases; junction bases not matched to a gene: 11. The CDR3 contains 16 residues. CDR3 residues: CASSRTTGGASNEQFF. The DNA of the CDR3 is TGTGCCAGCAGCCGTACTACAGGGGGCGCGTCCAATGAGCAGTTCTTC.

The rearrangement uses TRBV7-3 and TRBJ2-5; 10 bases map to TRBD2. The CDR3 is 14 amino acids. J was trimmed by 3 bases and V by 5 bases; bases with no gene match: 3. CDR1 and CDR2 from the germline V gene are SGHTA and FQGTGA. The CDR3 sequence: CASSPGLAKETQYF. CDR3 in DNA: TGTGCCAGCAGCCCGGGACTAGCGAAAGAGACCCAGTACTTC.

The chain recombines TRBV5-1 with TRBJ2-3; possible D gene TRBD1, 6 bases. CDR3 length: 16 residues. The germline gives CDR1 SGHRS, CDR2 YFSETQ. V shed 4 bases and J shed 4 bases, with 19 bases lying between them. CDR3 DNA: TGCGCCAGCAGCCCCCTGACAGGCGTCAAGTCAGATACGCAGTATTTT. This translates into CASSPLTGVKSDTQYF.

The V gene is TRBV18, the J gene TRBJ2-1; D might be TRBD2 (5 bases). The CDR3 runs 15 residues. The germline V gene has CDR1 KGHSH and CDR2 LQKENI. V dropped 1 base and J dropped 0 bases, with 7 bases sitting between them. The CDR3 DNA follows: TGTGCCAGCTCACCACGACTACTCTCCTACAATGAGCAGTTCTTC. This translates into CASSPRLLSYNEQFF.

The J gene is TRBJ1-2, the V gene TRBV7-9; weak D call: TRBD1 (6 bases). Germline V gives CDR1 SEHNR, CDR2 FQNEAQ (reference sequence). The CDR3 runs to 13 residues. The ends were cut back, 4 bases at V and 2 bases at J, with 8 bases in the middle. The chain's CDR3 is CASSSGQNYGYTF. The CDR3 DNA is TGTGCCAGCAGCTCCGGACAGAACTATGGCTACACCTTC.